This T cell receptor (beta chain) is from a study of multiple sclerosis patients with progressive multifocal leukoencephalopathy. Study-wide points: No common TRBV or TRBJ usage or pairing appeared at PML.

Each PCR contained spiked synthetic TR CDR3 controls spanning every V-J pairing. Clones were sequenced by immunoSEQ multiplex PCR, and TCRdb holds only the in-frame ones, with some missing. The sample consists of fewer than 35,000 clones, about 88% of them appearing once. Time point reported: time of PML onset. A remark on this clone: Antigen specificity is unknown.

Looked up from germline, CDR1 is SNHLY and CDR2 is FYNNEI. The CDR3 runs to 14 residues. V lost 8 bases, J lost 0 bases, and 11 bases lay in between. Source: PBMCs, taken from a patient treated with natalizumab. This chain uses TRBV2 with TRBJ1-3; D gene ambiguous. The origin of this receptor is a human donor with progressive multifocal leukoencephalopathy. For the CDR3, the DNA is TGTGCCAGCGGGCGACGGACCTCTGGAAACACCATATATTTT. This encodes CASGRRTSGNTIYF.